This T cell receptor (delta chain) was sequenced for a study of delta chains in infants with herpesvirus infections. V was shortened by 3 bases and J by 10 bases, with 30 bases between the two germline ends. The germline CDR1 and CDR2 sequences are TSWWSYY and QGS. The CDR3 covers 18 residues. TCR cDNA was made from PBMC RNA with gamma- and delta-chain-specific primers. With CATT, TCRdb re-called clones from the RT-PCR reads. This table holds under 1,500 delta-chain clones, less than 9% found once. Judged by abundance, this clone is medium-sized. The clonotype originates from a human donor who was a Ugandan infant, either HIV-exposed or HIV-unexposed (not recorded which). This specimen consisted of peripheral blood, obtained at time point 1 of longitudinal follow-up. The rearrangement uses TRDV1 and TRDJ1; D is possibly TRDD3 (8 bases). CDR3 sequence reads: CALGEKFLLGGLGPLLIF. In nucleotides, the CDR3 is TGTGCTCTTGGGGAGAAATTCCTACTGGGGGGCCTAGGGCCTTTACTCATCTTT.